This T cell receptor (beta chain) was found in a study of patients and donors after allogeneic stem cell transplantation. One entry per CDR3 protein, called by TCRdb with MiXCR from the RT-PCR reads. Among 110,000 or so distinct CDR3 sequences listed, approximately 35% were seen once. Per germline, CDR1 SGHRS and CDR2 YFSETQ. The CDR3 covers 14 residues. V shed 3 bases, J shed 1 base, and the junction held 3 bases outside the gene matches. The clonotype was recovered from a human donor who was either an allogeneic HSCT recipient or a stem cell or donor lymphocyte infusion donor (not recorded which). It is not recorded whose cells these are; they may come from a transplant donor. Source material: blood, either unsorted or a sorted T cell fraction (not recorded which). The chain employs TRBV5-1 and TRBJ1-1; 7 positions match TRBD1. The CDR3 is CASSSGQPNTEAFF. Written as DNA, the CDR3 is TGCGCCAGCAGCTCGGGACAGCCGAACACTGAAGCTTTCTTT.